Given below is one T cell receptor beta chain in context. The J segment lost 2 bases and the V segment lost 1 base, leaving 6 bases of the junction unmatched. CDR1 and CDR2 from the germline V gene are MGHDK and SYGVNS. The CDR3 totals 16 residues. The data originate from a study of cytomegalovirus exposure and HLA in healthy donors. PCR was performed using 60 Vbeta and 13 Jbeta primers. TCRdb's copy holds only in-frame clones and misses some; the assay was immunoSEQ multiplex PCR. The sample shows a few hundred thousand clones, around nine tenths of them seen only once. The sequenced sample was PBMCs. V is TRBV25-1 and J is TRBJ2-7; 9 bases match TRBD1. This sequence originates from a girl aged 2-10 years in good health and CMV-seronegative. The CDR3 DNA is TGTGCCAGCAGTGAATGGACGGGACAGGGCACCTACGAGCAGTACTTC. It encodes CASSEWTGQGTYEQYF.